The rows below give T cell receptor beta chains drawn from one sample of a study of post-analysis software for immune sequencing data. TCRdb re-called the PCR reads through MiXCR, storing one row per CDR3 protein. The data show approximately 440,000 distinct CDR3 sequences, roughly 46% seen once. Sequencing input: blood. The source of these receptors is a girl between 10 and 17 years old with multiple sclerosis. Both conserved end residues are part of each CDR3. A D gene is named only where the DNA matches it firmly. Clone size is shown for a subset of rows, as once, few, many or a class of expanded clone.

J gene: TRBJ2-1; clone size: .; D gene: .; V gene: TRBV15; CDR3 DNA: TGTGCCACCAGCAGAGACCCAGGGGATGAGCAGTTCTTC; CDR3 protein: CATSRDPGDEQFF
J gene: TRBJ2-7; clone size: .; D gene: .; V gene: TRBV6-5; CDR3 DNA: TGTGCCAGCAGACCCTCCGGACAGCCCGGCTACGAGCAGTACTTC; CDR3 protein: CASRPSGQPGYEQYF
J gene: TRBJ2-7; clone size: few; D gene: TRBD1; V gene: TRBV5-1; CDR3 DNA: TGCGCCAGCAGCGCGACAGGGGGTTTCTACGAGCAGTACTTC; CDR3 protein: CASSATGGFYEQYF
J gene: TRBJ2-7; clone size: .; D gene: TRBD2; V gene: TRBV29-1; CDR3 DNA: TGCAGCGTTGAAGATCGGGGAGCGGGAGGTACCTACGAGCAGTACTTC; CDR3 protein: CSVEDRGAGGTYEQYF
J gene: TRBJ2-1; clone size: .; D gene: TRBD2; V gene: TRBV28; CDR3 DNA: TGTGCCTGCAGTTTTGGGACTAGCGGCTACAATGAGCAGTTCTTC; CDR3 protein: CACSFGTSGYNEQFF
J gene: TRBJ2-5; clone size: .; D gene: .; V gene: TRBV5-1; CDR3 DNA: TGCGCCAGCAGCTTGGCCGGGGCAGGGCAAGAGACCCAGTACTTC; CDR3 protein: CASSLAGAGQETQYF
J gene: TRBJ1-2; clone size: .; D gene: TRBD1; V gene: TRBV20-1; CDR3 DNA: TGCAGTGCAAGAGGACAGGGTGATTTCGGCTACACCTTC; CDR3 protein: CSARGQGDFGYTF
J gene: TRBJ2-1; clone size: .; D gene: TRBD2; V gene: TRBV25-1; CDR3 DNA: TGTGCCAGCGGTGGGGGGGACTGGGCGGATGAGCAGTTCTTC; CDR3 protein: CASGGGDWADEQFF
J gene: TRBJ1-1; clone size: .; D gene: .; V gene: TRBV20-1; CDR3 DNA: TGCAGTGCTAGCTCAACAGGGATACCTAATGAAGCTTTCTTT; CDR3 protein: CSASSTGIPNEAFF
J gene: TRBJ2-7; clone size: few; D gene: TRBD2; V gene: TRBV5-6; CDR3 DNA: TGTGCCAGCAGCTTGCGGGTAGCGGGAGGCTACGAGCAGTACTTC; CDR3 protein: CASSLRVAGGYEQYF
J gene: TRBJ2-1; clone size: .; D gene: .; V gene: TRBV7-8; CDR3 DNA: TGTGCCAGCAGCCAGCTGACAGAAGAGCAGTTCTTC; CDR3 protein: CASSQLTEEQFF
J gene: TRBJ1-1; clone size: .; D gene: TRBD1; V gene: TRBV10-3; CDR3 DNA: TGTGCCATCAGTGCGGGGCAGGGGGCGAACCCCACTGAAGCTTTCTTT; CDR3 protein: CAISAGQGANPTEAFF
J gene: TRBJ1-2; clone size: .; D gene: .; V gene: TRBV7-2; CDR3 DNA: TGTGCCAGCAGCTTAGTCAGGAACTATGGCTACACCTTC; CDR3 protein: CASSLVRNYGYTF
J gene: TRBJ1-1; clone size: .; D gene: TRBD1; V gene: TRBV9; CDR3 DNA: TGTGCCAGCAGCGCTCTCGGGACAGGCAACACTGAAGCTTTCTTT; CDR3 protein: CASSALGTGNTEAFF
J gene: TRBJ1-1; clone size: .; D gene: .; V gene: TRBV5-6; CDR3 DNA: TGTGCCAGCAGCGTGAGTCCGGGGGGGGTTGAAGCTTTCTTT; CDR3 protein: CASSVSPGGVEAFF
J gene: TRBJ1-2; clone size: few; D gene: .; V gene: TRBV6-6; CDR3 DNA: TGTGCCAGCAGTCCCCGGCAGGATCCTTATGGCTACACCTTC; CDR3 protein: CASSPRQDPYGYTF
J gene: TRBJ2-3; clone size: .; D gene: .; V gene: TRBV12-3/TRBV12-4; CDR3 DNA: TGTACCAGCAGTTTCGTGGGAAAGCGGGGCACAGATACGCAGTATTTT; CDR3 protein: CTSSFVGKRGTDTQYF
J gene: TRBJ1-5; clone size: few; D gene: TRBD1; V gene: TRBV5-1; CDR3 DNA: TGCGCCAGCAGCTTGGGGCAGGGGGCAGACAATCAGCCCCAGCATTTT; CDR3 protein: CASSLGQGADNQPQHF
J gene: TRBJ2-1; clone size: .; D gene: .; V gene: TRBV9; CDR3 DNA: TGTGCCAGCAGCAGGGACGGGACAAGGCAGCAGTTCTTC; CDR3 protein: CASSRDGTRQQFF
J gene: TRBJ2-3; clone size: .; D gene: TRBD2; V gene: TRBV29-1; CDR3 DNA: TGCAGCGTCACCCGGACTAGCGGGAGGGGAGATACGCAGTATTTT; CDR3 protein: CSVTRTSGRGDTQYF
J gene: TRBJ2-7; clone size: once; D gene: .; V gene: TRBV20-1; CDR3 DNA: TGCAGTGCTAGGTGGGGGAGGAGCTCCTACGAGCAGTACTTC; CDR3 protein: CSARWGRSSYEQYF
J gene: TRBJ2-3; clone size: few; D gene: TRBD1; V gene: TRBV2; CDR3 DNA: TGTGCCAGCAGTGTCCCACTGACAGGGCCCACAGATACGCAGTATTTT; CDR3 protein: CASSVPLTGPTDTQYF
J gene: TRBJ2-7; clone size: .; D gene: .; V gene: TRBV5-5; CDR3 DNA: TGTGCCAGCAGAAAGGGATACGAGCAGTACTTC; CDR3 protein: CASRKGYEQYF
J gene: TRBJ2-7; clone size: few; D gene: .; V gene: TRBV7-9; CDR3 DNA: TGTGCCAGCAGCGCTCGGGACCAAAGCTCCTACGAGCAGTACTTC; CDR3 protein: CASSARDQSSYEQYF
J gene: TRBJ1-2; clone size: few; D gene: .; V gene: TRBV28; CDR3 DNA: TGTGCCAGCAGTAATAGGCAGTCAGGCTACACCTTC; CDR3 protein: CASSNRQSGYTF
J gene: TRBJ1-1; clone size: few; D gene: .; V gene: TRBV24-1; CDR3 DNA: TGTGCCACCAGTGGGGGAGTGAACACTGAAGCTTTCTTT; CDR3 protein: CATSGGVNTEAFF
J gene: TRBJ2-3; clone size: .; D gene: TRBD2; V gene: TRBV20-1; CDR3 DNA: TGCAGTGCGGACGCCGGGACTACTCTTCGGAATACGCAGTATTTT; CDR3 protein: CSADAGTTLRNTQYF
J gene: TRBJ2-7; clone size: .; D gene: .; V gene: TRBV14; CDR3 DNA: TGTGCCAGCAGCCAAGATCGGGTAAAGCAGTACTTC; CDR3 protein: CASSQDRVKQYF
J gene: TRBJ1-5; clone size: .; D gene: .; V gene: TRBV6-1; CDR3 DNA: TGTGCCACCCTGGATTCCGGACGGATTAGCAATCAGCCCCAGCATTTT; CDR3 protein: CATLDSGRISNQPQHF
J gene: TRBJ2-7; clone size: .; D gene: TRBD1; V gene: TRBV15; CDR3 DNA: TGTGCCACCAGCTCTCGGACAGGGAGGACCCCCTACGAGCAGTACTTC; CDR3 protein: CATSSRTGRTPYEQYF
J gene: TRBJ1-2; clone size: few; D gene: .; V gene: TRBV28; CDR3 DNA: TGTGCCAGCACCGGGGACTTCTGGACTAACTATGGCTACACCTTC; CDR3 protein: CASTGDFWTNYGYTF
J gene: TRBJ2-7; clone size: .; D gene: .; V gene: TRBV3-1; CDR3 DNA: TGTGCCAGCAGCCAAGAGGGGTCCCCTTCCTACGAGCAGTACTTC; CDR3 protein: CASSQEGSPSYEQYF
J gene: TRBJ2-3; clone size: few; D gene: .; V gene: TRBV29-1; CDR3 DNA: TGCAGCGTTGACTCCGGAGGGGGTAGAGATACGCAGTATTTT; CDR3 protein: CSVDSGGGRDTQYF
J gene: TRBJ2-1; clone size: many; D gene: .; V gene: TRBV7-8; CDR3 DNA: TGTGCCAGCCCTCGACCCGGATCCACGAACTACAATGAGCAGTTCTTC; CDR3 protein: CASPRPGSTNYNEQFF
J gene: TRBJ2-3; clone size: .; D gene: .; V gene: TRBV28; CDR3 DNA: TGTGCCAGCAGTCGGGACTTGGTGGATACGCAGTATTTT; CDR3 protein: CASSRDLVDTQYF
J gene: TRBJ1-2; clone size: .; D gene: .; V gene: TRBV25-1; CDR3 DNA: TGTGCCAGCAGTGCGGGGAACGGCTACACCTTC; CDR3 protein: CASSAGNGYTF
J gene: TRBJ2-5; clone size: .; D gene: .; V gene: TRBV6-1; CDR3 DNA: TGTGCCAGCAGTATAGACCCTCAAGAGACCCAGTACTTC; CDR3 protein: CASSIDPQETQYF
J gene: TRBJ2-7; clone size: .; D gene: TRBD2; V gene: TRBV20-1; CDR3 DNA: TGCAGTGCCCTGACTAGCGGGAGTTTCGCGCAGTACTTC; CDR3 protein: CSALTSGSFAQYF
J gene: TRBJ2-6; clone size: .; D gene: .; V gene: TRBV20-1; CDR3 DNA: TGCAGTGCTAGAGGTCAGAGGGCCAACGTCCTGACTTTC; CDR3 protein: CSARGQRANVLTF
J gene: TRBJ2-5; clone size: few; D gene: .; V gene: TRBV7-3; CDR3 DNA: TGTGCCAGCAGCTTAACTGTGGAAGAGACCCAGTACTTC; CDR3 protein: CASSLTVEETQYF
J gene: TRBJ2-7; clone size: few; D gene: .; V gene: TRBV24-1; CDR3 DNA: TGTGCCACCGCTGATGTACGGGATCCGGCCGAGCAGTACTTC; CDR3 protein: CATADVRDPAEQYF
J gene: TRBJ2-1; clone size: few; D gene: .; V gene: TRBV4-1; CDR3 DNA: TGCGCCAGCAGCCAAGAAAGGTATAGGGATTCCCTTAATGAGCAGTTCTTC; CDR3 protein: CASSQERYRDSLNEQFF
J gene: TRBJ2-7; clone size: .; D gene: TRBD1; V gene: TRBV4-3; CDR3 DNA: TGCGCCAGCAGCCCCCGGGACAGGGATTACGAGCAGTACTTC; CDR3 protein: CASSPRDRDYEQYF
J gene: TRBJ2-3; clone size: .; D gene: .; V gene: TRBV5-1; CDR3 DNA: TGCGCCAGCAGCGGGGAACTAGCCATCTCAGATACGCAGTATTTT; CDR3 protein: CASSGELAISDTQYF
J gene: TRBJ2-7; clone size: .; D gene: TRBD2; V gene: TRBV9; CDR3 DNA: TGTGCCAGCAGCGAGGGGCCTAGCGGGAGAGGGTACGGGCAGTACTTC; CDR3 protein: CASSEGPSGRGYGQYF
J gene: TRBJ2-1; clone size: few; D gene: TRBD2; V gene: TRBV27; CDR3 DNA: TGTGCCAGCAGTTTTGAACGGGAGGGGGTCAATGAGCAGTTCTTC; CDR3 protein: CASSFEREGVNEQFF
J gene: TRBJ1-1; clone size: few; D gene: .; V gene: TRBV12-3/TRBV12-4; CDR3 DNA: TGTGCCAGCAGCCCCTTAGGCCTGAACACTGAAGCTTTCTTT; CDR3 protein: CASSPLGLNTEAFF
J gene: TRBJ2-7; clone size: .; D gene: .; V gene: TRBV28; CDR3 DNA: TGTGCCAGCAGTCTCACACTAGACGAGCAGTACTTC; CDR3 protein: CASSLTLDEQYF
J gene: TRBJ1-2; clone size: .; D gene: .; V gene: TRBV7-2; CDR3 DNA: TGTGCCAGCAGCTTAGACAGGGTGGTCTATGGCAACACCTTC; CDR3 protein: CASSLDRVVYGNTF
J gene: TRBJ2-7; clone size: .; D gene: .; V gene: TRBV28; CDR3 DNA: TGTGCCAGCAGTTTTCCCCCGGGTGGGAGCAAGGGCTACGAGCAGTACTTC; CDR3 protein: CASSFPPGGSKGYEQYF
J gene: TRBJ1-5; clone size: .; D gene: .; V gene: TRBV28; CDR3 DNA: TGTGCCATCCAGGCCGGGGGGGGCGATGCTAGCAATCAGCCCCAGCATTTT; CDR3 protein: CAIQAGGGDASNQPQHF
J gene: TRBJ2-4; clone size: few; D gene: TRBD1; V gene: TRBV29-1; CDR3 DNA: TGCAGCACCTCGGACAGGGGACAAAACATTCAGTACTTC; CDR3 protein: CSTSDRGQNIQYF
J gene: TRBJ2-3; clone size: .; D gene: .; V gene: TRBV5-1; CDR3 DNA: TGCGCCAGCAGCTTTGACAGAATCACAGATACGCAGTATTTT; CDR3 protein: CASSFDRITDTQYF
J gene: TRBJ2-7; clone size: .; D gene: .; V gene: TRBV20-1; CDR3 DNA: TGCAGTGCTAGCAAGGCGGCGGAGGCCTACGAGCAGTACTTC; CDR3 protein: CSASKAAEAYEQYF
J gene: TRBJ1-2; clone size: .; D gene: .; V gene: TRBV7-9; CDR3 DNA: TGTGCCAGCAGCTTAAGTCATTTGGGCAGGGAAAACTATGGCTACACCTTC; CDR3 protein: CASSLSHLGRENYGYTF
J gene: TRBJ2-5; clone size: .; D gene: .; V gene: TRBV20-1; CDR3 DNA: TGCAGTCCCCTCAAAGAGACCCAGTACTTC; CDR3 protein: CSPLKETQYF
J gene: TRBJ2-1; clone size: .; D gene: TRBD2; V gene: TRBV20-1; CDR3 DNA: TGCAGTGCTAGTCAGGACTTTGGCGGGAGGGCCGGTGAGCAGTTCTTC; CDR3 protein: CSASQDFGGRAGEQFF
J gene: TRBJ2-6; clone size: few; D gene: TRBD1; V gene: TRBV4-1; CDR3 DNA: TGCGCCAGCAGCCAGGACCGGGACAGGGGAGAACCTGGGGCCAACGTCCTGACTTTC; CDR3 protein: CASSQDRDRGEPGANVLTF
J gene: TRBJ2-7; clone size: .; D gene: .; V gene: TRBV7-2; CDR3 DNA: TGTGCCAGCAGCGGTGCGGGACAGACCTACGAGCAGTACTTC; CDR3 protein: CASSGAGQTYEQYF
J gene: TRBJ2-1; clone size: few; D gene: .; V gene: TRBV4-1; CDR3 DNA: TGCGCCAGCAGCCTCTGGAACTCCTACAATGAGCAGTTCTTC; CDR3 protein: CASSLWNSYNEQFF